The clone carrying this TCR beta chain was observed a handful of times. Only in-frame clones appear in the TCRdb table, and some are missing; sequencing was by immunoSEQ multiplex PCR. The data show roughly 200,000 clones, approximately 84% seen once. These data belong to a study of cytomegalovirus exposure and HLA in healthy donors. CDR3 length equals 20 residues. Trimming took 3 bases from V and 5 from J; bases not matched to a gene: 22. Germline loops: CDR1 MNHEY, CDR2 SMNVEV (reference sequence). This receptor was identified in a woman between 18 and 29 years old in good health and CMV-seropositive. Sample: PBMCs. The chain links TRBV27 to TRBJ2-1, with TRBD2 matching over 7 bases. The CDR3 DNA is TGTGCCAGCAGTTTTCTCCCCTCGGGACTATTAGGTAGCACACACAATGAGCAGTTCTTC. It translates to CASSFLPSGLLGSTHNEQFF.